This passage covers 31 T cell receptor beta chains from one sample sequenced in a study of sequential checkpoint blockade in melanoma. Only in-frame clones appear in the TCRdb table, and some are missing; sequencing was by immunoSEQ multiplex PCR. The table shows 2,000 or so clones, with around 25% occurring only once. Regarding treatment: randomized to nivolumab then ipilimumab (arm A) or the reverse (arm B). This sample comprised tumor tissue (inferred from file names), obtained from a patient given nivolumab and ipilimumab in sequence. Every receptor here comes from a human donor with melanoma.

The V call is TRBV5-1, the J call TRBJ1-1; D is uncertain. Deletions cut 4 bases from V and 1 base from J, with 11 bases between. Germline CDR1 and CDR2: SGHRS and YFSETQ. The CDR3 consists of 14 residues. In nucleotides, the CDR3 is TGCGCCAGCAGCGACTACCGGAGGAACACTGAAGCTTTCTTT. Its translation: CASSDYRRNTEAFF.

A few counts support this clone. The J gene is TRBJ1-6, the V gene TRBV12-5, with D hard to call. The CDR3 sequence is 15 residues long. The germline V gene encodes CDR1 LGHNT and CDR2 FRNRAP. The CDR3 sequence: CASTPNTGPYSPLHF. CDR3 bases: TGTGCCAGCACCCCTAACACGGGCCCTTATTCACCCCTCCACTTT.

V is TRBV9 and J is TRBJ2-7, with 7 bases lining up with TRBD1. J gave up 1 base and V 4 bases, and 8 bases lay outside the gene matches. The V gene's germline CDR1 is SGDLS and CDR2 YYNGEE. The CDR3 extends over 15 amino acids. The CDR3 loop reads CASSTTGTSSYEQYF. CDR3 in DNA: TGTGCCAGCAGCACGACAGGGACCTCTTCCTACGAGCAGTACTTC.

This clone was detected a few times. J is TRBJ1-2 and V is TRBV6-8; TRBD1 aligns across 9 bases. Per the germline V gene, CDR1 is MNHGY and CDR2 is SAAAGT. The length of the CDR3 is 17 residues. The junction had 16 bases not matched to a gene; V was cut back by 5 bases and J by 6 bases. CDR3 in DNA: TGTGCCAGCAGTGACCCACCGGGACAGGGTTTGTCGGATGGCTACACCTTC. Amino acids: CASSDPPGQGLSDGYTF.

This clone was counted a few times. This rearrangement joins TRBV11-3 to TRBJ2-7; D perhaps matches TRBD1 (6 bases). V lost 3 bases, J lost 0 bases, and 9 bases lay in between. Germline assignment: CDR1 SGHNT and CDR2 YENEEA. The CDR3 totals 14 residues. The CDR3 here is CASSFLDSSYEQYF. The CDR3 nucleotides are TGTGCCAGCAGCTTTCTGGACAGCTCCTACGAGCAGTACTTC.

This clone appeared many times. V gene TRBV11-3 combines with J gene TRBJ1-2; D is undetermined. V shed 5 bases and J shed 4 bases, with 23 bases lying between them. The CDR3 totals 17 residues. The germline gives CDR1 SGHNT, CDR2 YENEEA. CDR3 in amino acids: CASSEQTGDGKTYGYTF. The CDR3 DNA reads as TGTGCCAGCAGCGAACAGACCGGAGACGGAAAGACCTATGGCTACACCTTC. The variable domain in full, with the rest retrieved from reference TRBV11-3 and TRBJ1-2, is EAGVVQSPRYKIIEKKQPVAFWCNPISGHNTLYWYLQNLGQGPELLIRYENEEAVDDSQLPKDRFSAERLKGVDSTLKIQPAELGDSAVYLCASSEQTGDGKTYGYTFGSGTRLTVV.

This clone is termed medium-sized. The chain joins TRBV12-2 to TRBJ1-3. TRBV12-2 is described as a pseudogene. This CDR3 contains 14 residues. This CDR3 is CAWKGRSSGNTIYF. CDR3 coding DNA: TGTGCCTGGAAAGGACGGTCCTCTGGAAACACCATATATTTT.

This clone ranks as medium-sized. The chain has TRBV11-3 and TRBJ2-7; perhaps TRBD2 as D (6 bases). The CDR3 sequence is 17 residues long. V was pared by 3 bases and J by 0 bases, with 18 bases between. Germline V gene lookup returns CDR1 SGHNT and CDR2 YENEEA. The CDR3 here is CASSFSASSGSSYEQYF. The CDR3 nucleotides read TGTGCCAGCAGCTTTAGTGCCTCCAGCGGGTCCTCCTACGAGCAGTACTTC.

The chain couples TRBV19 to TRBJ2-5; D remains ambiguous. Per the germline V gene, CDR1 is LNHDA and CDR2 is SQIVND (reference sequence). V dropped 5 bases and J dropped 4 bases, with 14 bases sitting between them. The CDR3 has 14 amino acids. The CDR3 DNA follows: TGTGCCAGTAGTCCCCGACGTTACGGAGAGACCCAGTACTTC. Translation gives CASSPRRYGETQYF.

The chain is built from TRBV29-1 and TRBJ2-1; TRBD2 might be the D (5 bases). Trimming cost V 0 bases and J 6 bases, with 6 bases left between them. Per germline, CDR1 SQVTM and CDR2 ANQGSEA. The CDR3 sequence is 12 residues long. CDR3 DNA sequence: TGCAGCGTTGAAGAGGCGGGCAATGAGCAGTTCTTC. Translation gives CSVEEAGNEQFF.

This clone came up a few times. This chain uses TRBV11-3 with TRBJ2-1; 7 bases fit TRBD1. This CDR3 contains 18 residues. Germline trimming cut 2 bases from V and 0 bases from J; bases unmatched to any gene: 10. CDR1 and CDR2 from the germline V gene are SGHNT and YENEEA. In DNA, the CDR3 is TGTGCCAGCAGCTTACGGGCGGTGGCAGGGGGCTCCTACAATGAGCAGTTCTTC. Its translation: CASSLRAVAGGSYNEQFF.

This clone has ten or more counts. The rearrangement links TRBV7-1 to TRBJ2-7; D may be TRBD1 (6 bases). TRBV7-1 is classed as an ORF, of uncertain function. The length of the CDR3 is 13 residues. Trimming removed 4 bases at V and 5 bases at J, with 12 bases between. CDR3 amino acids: CASSLVGQNEQYF. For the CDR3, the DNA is TGTGCCAGCAGCTTAGTRGGACAGAACGAGCAGTACTTC.

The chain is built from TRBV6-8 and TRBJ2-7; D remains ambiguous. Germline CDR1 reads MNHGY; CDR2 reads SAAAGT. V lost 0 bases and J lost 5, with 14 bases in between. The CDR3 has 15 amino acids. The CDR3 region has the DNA TGTGCCAGCAGTTACTCCCCCTCAAGTTCTGACGAGCAGTACTTC. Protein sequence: CASSYSPSSSDEQYF.

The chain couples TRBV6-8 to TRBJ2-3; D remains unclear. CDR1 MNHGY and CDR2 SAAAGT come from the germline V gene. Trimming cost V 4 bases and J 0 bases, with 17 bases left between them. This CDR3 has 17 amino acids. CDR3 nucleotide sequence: TGTGCCAGCAGTTCAACCCTTACAAGGCAGAGCACAGATACGCAGTATTTT. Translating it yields CASSSTLTRQSTDTQYF.

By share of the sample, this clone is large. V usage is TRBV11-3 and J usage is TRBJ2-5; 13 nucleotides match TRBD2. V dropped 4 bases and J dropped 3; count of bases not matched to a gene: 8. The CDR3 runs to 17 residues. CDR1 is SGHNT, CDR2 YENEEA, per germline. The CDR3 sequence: CASSSVGLAGIKETQYF. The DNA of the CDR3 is TGTGCCAGCAGCTCAGTGGGACTAGCGGGGATCAAAGAGACCCAGTACTTC.

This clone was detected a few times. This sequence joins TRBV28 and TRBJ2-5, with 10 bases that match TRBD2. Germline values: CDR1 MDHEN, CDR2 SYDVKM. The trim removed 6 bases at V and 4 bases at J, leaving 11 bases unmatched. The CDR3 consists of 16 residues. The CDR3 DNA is TGTGCCAGCAGACTCGTCTCCGGGACTAGCGTAGAGACCCAGTACTTC. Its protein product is CASRLVSGTSVETQYF.

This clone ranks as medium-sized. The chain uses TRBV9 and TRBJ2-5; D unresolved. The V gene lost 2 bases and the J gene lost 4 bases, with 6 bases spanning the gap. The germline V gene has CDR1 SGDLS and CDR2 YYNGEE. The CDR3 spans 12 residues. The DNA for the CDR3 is TGTGCCAGCAGCGTCCTCCGAGAGACCCAGTACTTC. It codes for CASSVLRETQYF.

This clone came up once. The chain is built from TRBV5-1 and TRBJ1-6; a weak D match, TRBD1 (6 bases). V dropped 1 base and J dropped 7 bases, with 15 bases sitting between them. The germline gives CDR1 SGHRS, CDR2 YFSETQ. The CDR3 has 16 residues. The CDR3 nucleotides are TGCGCCAGCAGCTTGACGAAGGACAGTGAGAATTCACCCCTCCACTTT. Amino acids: CASSLTKDSENSPLHF.

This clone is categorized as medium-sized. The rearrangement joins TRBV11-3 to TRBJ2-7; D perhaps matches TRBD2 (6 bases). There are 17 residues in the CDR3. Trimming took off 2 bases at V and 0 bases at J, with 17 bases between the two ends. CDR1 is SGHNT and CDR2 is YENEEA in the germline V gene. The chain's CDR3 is CASSLWSVAAISYEQYF. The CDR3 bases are TGTGCCAGCAGCTTATGGAGCGTAGCGGCGATCTCCTACGAGCAGTACTTC.

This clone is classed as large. The CDR3 reads CARRVSVTEAFF. The DNA of the CDR3 is TGTGCCAGGAGAGTCTCCGTCACTGAAGCTTTCTTT. The chain combines TRBV6-8 with TRBJ1-1; D is undetermined. This CDR3 is 12 amino acids long. Trimming removed 9 bases at V and 4 bases at J, with 12 bases between. Germline V gives CDR1 MNHGY, CDR2 SAAAGT.

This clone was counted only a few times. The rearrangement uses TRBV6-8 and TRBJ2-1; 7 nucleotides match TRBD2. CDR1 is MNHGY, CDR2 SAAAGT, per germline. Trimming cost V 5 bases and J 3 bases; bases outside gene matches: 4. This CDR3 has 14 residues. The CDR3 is CASSIRTSYNEQFF. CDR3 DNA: TGTGCCAGCAGTATACGGACTAGCTACAATGAGCAGTTCTTC.

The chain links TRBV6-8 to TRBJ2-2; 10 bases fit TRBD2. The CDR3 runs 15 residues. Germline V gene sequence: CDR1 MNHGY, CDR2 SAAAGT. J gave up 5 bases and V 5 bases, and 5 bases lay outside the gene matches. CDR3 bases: TGTGCCAGCAGTCTTAGCGGGGGGACTACCGGGGAGCTGTTTTTT. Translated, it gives CASSLSGGTTGELFF.

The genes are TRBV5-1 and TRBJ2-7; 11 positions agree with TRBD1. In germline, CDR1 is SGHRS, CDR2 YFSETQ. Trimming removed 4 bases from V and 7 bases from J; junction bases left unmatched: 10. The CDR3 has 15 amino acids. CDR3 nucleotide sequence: TGCGCCAGCAGCACAGGCCGGGACAGGGGGAATGAGCAGTACTTC. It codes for CASSTGRDRGNEQYF.

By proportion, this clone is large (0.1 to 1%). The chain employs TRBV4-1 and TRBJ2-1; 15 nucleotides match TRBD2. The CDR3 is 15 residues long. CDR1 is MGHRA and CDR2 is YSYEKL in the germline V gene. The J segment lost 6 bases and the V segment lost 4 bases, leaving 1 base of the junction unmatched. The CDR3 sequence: CASSPGLAGGNEQFF. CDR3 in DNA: TGCGCCAGCAGCCCGGGACTAGCGGGGGGCAATGAGCAGTTCTTC.

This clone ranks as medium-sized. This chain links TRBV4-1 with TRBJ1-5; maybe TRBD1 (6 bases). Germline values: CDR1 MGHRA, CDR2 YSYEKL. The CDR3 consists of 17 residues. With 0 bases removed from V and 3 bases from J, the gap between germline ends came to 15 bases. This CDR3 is CASSQDPGVWVNQPQHF. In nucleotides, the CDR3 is TGCGCCAGCAGCCAAGATCCAGGGGTCTGGGTCAATCAGCCCCAGCATTTT.

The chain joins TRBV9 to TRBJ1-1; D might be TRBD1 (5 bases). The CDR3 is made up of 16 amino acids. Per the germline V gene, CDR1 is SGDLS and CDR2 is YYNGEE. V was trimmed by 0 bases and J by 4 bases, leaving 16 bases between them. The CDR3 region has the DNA TGTGCCAGCAGCGTAGAGTACAGGCCCGGGGGCACTGAAGCTTTCTTT. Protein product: CASSVEYRPGGTEAFF.

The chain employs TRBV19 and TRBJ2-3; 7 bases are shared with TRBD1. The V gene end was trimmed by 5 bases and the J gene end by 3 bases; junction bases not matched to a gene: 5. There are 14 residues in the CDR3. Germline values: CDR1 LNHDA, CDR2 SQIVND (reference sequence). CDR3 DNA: TGTGCCAGTAGTTTCCGGACAGGTACAGATACGCAGTATTTT. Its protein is CASSFRTGTDTQYF.

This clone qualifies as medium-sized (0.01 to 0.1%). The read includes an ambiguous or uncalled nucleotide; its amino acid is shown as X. CDR3 in DNA: TGTGCCAGCAGCTTTGGACTAGCGGGGGCGGGGGGSACCCAGTACTTC. This sequence encodes CASSFGLAGAGXTQYF. Given in full, the CDR3 is CASSFGLAGAGGTQYF. The chain has TRBV11-3 and TRBJ2-5, with 13 bases aligning to TRBD2. CDR3 size: 16 residues. Trimming removed 3 bases from V and 8 bases from J; junction bases left unmatched: 9. Germline V gives CDR1 SGHNT, CDR2 YENEEA.

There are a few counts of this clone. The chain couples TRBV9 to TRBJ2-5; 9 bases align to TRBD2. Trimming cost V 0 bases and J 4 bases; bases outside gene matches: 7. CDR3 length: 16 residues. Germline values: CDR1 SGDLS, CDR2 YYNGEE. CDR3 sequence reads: CASSVDGGGAGETQYF. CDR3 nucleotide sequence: TGTGCCAGCAGCGTAGATGGCGGGGGGGCCGGAGAGACCCAGTACTTC.

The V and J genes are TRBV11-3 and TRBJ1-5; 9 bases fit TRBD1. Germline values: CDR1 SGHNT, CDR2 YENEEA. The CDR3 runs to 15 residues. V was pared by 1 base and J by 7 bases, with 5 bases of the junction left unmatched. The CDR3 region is CASSLVTGGNQPQHF. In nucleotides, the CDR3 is TGTGCCAGCAGCTTAGTGACAGGGGGTAACCAGCCCCAGCATTTT.

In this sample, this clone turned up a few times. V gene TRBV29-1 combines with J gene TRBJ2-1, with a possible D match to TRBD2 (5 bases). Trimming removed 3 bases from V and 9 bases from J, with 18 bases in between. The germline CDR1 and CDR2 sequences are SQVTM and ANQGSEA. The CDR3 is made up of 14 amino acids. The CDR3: CSVEGSGRAGEQFF. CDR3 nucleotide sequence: TGCAGCGTTGAGGGTAGTGGGCGTGCGGGTGAGCAGTTCTTC.